This is a list of T cell receptor beta chains from one sample in a study of blood T cell repertoires in COVID-19. TCRdb's copy holds only in-frame clones and misses some; the assay was immunoSEQ multiplex PCR. The sample includes a few hundred thousand clones, nearly 90% of them seen just once. The sample taken for sequencing was PBMCs or T cells enriched from blood (not recorded which). Source of these receptors: a woman in her forties or fifties who had been exposed to COVID-19. Both conserved end residues are part of each CDR3. D genes are given only for firm matches. Expanded clones get a size class; other rows say once, few or many, or leave the size out.

>NA|TRBJ2-2|TRBD1|TRBV7-9
CASSDGRQGDTGELFF
TGTGCCAGCAGCGACGGTCGACAGGGAGACACCGGGGAGCTGTTTTTT
>NA|TRBJ1-6|TRBD1|TRBV11-3
CASSSRQGVLSPLHF
TGTGCCAGCAGCTCCCGACAGGGGGTCCTCTCACCCCTCCACTTT
>NA|TRBJ1-1|TRBD1|TRBV3-1/TRBV3-2
CASSHGDRVGAFF
TGTGCCAGCAGTCATGGGGACAGGGTAGGAGCTTTCTTT
>NA|TRBJ2-2|TRBD2|TRBV6-5
CASSYFSGVNTGELFF
TGTGCCAGCAGTTACTTCAGCGGGGTTAACACCGGGGAGCTGTTTTTT
>NA|TRBJ2-1|TRBD2|TRBV5-1
CASGPGEGRVNEQFF
TGCGCCAGCGGCCCCGGGGAGGGGCGAGTCAATGAGCAGTTCTTC
>NA|TRBJ1-1|TRBD1|TRBV5-8
CASSPWTGGMKNTEAFF
TGTGCCAGCAGCCCGTGGACAGGGGGAATGAAGAACACTGAAGCTTTCTTT
>NA|TRBJ1-1|NA|TRBV24-1
CATSGEGGVGGAFF
TGTGCCACCAGTGGTGAAGGGGGTGTAGGTGGAGCTTTCTTT
>NA|TRBJ2-7|NA|TRBV6-1
CASSENWGGGLNEQYF
TGTGCCAGCAGTGAAAATTGGGGAGGGGGTCTCAACGAGCAGTACTTC
>NA|TRBJ2-1|NA|TRBV6-5
CASSPVDRYEQFF
TGTGCCAGCAGTCCCGTCGACAGATATGAGCAGTTCTTC
>NA|TRBJ1-1|NA|TRBV6-5
CASSLPGQQNTEAFF
TGTGCCAGCAGCCTTCCCGGACAGCAGAACACTGAAGCTTTCTTT
>NA|TRBJ1-2|NA|TRBV7-2
CASSSGGQFHGYTF
TGTGCCAGCAGCTCAGGCGGACAGTTCCATGGCTACACCTTC
>NA|TRBJ2-5|NA|TRBV19
CASSVGGGRETQYF
TGTGCCAGTAGTGTAGGGGGGGGGAGAGAGACCCAGTACTTC
>once|TRBJ1-2|NA|TRBV4-2
CASSQTTGTNYGYTF
TGTGCCAGCAGCCAAACCACAGGGACCAACTATGGCTACACCTTC
>NA|TRBJ1-3|NA|TRBV5-5
CASSFASGRAVGNTIYF
TGTGCCAGCAGCTTTGCTTCCGGGAGGGCCGTTGGAAACACCATATATTTT
>once|TRBJ2-7|TRBD1|TRBV29-1
CSVERDSIRSGEQYF
TGCAGCGTTGAACGGGACAGTATCCGATCGGGCGAGCAGTACTTC
>NA|TRBJ1-1|NA|TRBV11-2
CASSLTGNTEAFF
TGTGCCAGCAGCTTGACAGGGAACACTGAAGCTTTCTTT
>NA|TRBJ2-5|NA|TRBV2
CASNRDTHQETQYF
TGTGCCAGCAACCGGGACACCCACCAAGAGACCCAGTACTTC
>few|TRBJ1-4|NA|TRBV5-1
CASSLDAAGLKLFF
TGCGCCAGCAGCTTGGACGCCGCAGGGCTAAAACTGTTTTTT
>few|TRBJ1-2|NA|TRBV6-5
CASSYRGNGYTF
TGTGCCAGCAGTTACCGAGGAAATGGCTACACCTTC
>NA|TRBJ1-3|TRBD1|TRBV18
CASSPRDRNSGNTIYF
TGTGCCAGCTCACCCCGGGACAGGAACTCTGGAAACACCATATATTTT
>NA|TRBJ1-1|NA|TRBV27
CASSLAQVTEAFF
TGTGCCAGCAGTTTGGCCCAGGTCACTGAAGCTTTCTTT
>NA|TRBJ1-2|NA|TRBV27
CASSPDTGFFYGYTF
TGTGCCAGCAGCCCCGATACAGGGTTTTTTTATGGCTACACCTTC
>NA|TRBJ1-1|NA|TRBV5-4
CASSLEGDGEAFF
TGTGCCAGCAGCTTGGAGGGGGACGGTGAAGCTTTCTTT
>NA|TRBJ1-4|NA|TRBV4-1
CASSQDLFGGTNEKLFF
TGCGCCAGCAGCCAAGATTTGTTTGGGGGGACTAATGAAAAACTGTTTTTT
>once|TRBJ2-7|TRBD1|TRBV6-5
CASSYKGATYEQYF
TGTGCCAGCAGTTACAAGGGGGCCACCTACGAGCAGTACTTC
>NA|TRBJ1-3|NA|TRBV3-1/TRBV3-2
CASSQPTRAGGNTIYF
TGTGCCAGCAGCCAACCGACCCGTGCGGGAGGAAACACCATATATTTT
>NA|TRBJ2-7|NA|TRBV21-1
CASSKFNPSGDSYEQYF
TGTGCCAGCAGCAAATTCAACCCTAGCGGAGATAGTTACGAGCAGTACTTC
>NA|TRBJ2-1|TRBD1|TRBV19
CASSTQRTGGVYNEQFF
TGTGCCAGTAGTACCCAAAGGACAGGGGGGGTCTACAATGAGCAGTTCTTC
>NA|TRBJ2-3|NA|TRBV5-1
CASSVRTLQDTQYF
TGCGCCAGCAGCGTGAGGACTTTGCAAGATACGCAGTATTTT
>NA|TRBJ1-1|NA|TRBV18
CASSPPSRGGAFF
TGTGCCAGCTCACCACCGAGTAGAGGGGGAGCTTTCTTT
>NA|TRBJ1-1|NA|TRBV12-3/TRBV12-4
CASSFGSRTEAFF
TGTGCCAGCAGTTTTGGGAGTCGCACTGAAGCTTTCTTT
>NA|TRBJ1-2|TRBD1|TRBV28
CASTGRDRSYGYTF
TGTGCCAGCACCGGAAGGGACAGAAGCTATGGCTACACCTTC
>NA|TRBJ2-5|TRBD1|TRBV12-3/TRBV12-4
CASSQGDQETQYF
TGTGCCAGCAGTCAGGGGGACCAAGAGACCCAGTACTTC
>NA|TRBJ2-1|TRBD2|TRBV6-2/TRBV6-3
CASSYPRLAGARKSNEQFF
TGTGCCAGCAGTTACCCTCGGCTAGCGGGGGCCCGCAAATCCAATGAGCAGTTCTTC
>NA|TRBJ2-7|TRBD2|TRBV3-1/TRBV3-2
CASSTGLAGGHYEQYF
TGTGCCAGCAGCACGGGACTAGCGGGGGGCCACTACGAGCAGTACTTC
>NA|TRBJ1-5|TRBD1|TRBV7-8
CASNPGQRYQPQHF
TGTGCCAGCAACCCGGGACAGAGATATCAGCCCCAGCATTTT
>NA|TRBJ1-3|NA|TRBV7-6
CASSLAPGISSGNTIYF
TGTGCCAGCAGCTTAGCGCCCGGGATTAGCTCTGGAAACACCATATATTTT
>NA|TRBJ2-7|NA|TRBV18
CASSTDRDEQYF
TGTGCCAGCTCAACCGACCGGGACGAGCAGTACTTC
>NA|TRBJ2-1|NA|TRBV11-3
CASSPRDTRTPNAPQRQFF
TGTGCCAGCAGCCCTCGGGACACAAGAACTCCTAATGCACCGCAGAGGCAGTTCTTC
>NA|TRBJ1-2|TRBD1|TRBV25-1
CATQPVGTGSGYTF
TGTGCCACTCAACCGGTAGGGACAGGGAGCGGCTACACCTTC
>few|TRBJ1-3|NA|TRBV15
CATREGSGNTIYF
TGTGCCACCCGGGAGGGCTCCGGAAACACCATATATTTT
>NA|TRBJ1-5|NA|TRBV28
CASSSVFSNQPQHF
TGTGCCAGCAGTTCGGTTTTTAGCAATCAGCCCCAGCATTTT
>NA|TRBJ1-2|TRBD1|TRBV28
CASSLLWSGQGDYGYTF
TGTGCCAGCAGTTTATTATGGAGTGGGCAGGGGGACTATGGCTACACCTTC
>NA|TRBJ2-5|NA|TRBV19
CASSMWLGRGTQETQYF
TGTGCCAGTAGTATGTGGCTTGGCAGGGGAACGCAAGAGACCCAGTACTTC
>NA|TRBJ1-2|TRBD1|TRBV28
CASSRPPGQGYGYTF
TGTGCCAGCAGCCGCCCTCCGGGACAGGGTTATGGCTACACCTTC
>NA|TRBJ1-4|NA|TRBV2
CASNFGGVGEKLFF
TGTGCCAGCAACTTCGGCGGGGTTGGTGAAAAACTGTTTTTT
>NA|TRBJ2-5|TRBD2|TRBV4-2
CASSQTSAGGKETQYF
TGTGCCAGCAGCCAGACGTCCGCGGGGGGCAAAGAGACCCAGTACTTC
>NA|TRBJ1-6|TRBD1|TRBV2
CASSVVDRDFSPLHF
TGTGCCAGCAGTGTAGTTGACAGGGATTTTTCACCCCTCCACTTT
>once|TRBJ2-7|NA|TRBV28
CASSRTQGIGKYEQYF
TGTGCCAGCAGTCGCACGCAGGGCATCGGAAAATACGAGCAGTACTTC
>NA|TRBJ1-1|TRBD1|TRBV3-1/TRBV3-2
CASSPTEDRAMNTEAFF
TGTGCCAGCAGCCCGACGGAGGACAGGGCCATGAACACTGAAGCTTTCTTT
>NA|TRBJ1-4|NA|TRBV16
CASRKGNRNPNEKLFF
TGTGCCAGCAGAAAGGGGAACAGGAACCCTAATGAAAAACTGTTTTTT
>NA|TRBJ2-2|NA|TRBV4-2
CASSPTISGELFF
TGTGCCAGCAGCCCGACAATCTCCGGGGAGCTGTTTTTT
>few|TRBJ2-7|TRBD1|TRBV19
CASSAPGQRTYEQYF
TGTGCCAGTAGTGCACCGGGACAGAGAACCTACGAGCAGTACTTC
>NA|TRBJ2-1|TRBD2|TRBV3-1/TRBV3-2
CASSQLLTAVSGGTYNEQFF
TGTGCCAGCAGCCAGCTCCTTACGGCGGTTAGCGGGGGGACCTACAATGAGCAGTTCTTC
>NA|TRBJ1-4|NA|TRBV7-8
CACSGIAGGTPSEKLFF
TGTGCCTGCAGCGGGATTGCGGGGGGGACTCCTTCCGAAAAACTGTTTTTT
>few|TRBJ1-4|NA|TRBV11-1
CASRRGTNEKLFF
TGTGCCAGCCGCCGGGGTACTAATGAAAAACTGTTTTTT
>NA|TRBJ2-4|NA|TRBV19
CASSIGRQGKNIQYF
TGTGCCAGTAGTATAGGGCGGCAGGGTAAAAACATTCAGTACTTC